This T cell receptor (beta chain) was sequenced during a study of T cell changes during pregnancy in multiple sclerosis (dated 2019 in TCRdb). Background on the whole study: Changes in the T cell repertoire over the course of pregnancy were examined in this study in women with multiple sclerosis.

The germline V and J ends show losses of 10 bases and 6 bases respectively, and no gene match explains 6 bases of the junction. The CDR1 and CDR2 encoded by the germline V gene are MDHEN and SYDVKM. From cysteine to phenylalanine, the CDR3 is 13 amino acids long. Solely the CDR3 DNA is kept, with 39 bases framed from the first base. A word on this clone: No antigen is known for it. The record has no base qualities; no much larger clone is one base away.

Receptors were amplified or captured by the immunoSEQ multiplex PCR assay. TCRdb retrieved this table from immuneACCESS and kept in-frame rearrangements only. Not all clones are present; in checked studies, unresolved V genes account for under half, and no reason is known for the remainder. In this sample the table shows some 74,000 clones, roughly 89% of which occur a single time. The top ten constitute 3.7% of the sample. Source: peripheral blood, taken after pregnancy. This TCR was recovered from a female donor in good health, enrolled as a control in a pregnancy study. The chain was built from TRBV28 and TRBJ1-2, and TRBD1 aligns with 12 junction nucleotides. CDR3 loop: CATWDRGLDGYTF. Here is the DNA: TGTGCCACATGGGACAGGGGGCTTGATGGCTACACCTTC.